The sequence of this TCR beta chain was determined in a study of blood T cells in healthy people across ages. As for the study in general: Template-switching capture recovered about one barcoded beta molecule per two T cells.

Primed by a sample-barcoded 5' primer and a J-beta primer mix, a second PCR proceeded for about 7 to 11 cycles. TCRdb called the 5' RACE reads again in MiXCR, with one record for every CDR3 protein. The table shows about 280,000 distinct CDR3 sequences, with 27% occurring only once. Study conclusions and caveats: Whereas aged donors had fewer naive CD4+ cells, long-lived donors had more of them and higher diversity. Older age coincided with a roughly linear decline in TCR beta diversity per million T cells.

Comments on this clonotype: As yet, its antigen is unknown.

V was cut by 6 bases and J by 1 base, with 18 bases left in between. From germline, CDR1 is MNHNY and CDR2 SVGAGI (reference sequence). The CDR3 extends over 16 amino acids. This chain uses TRBV6-6 with TRBJ1-1; D may be TRBD1 (6 bases). The origin of this receptor is a woman aged 70-85 years in good health. Sequences were obtained from blood. This CDR3 is CASSPRGGISNTEAFF. In DNA form, the CDR3 reads TGTGCCAGCAGCCCAAGGGGGGGAATCTCGAACACTGAAGCTTTCTTT.